This is a list of T cell receptor beta chains from one sample in a study of blood T cell repertoires in COVID-19. This table comes from immunoSEQ multiplex PCR, and its TCRdb copy is limited to in-frame clones, with some not included. This sample yields about 360,000 clones, of which around 87% are seen a single time; 1% to 1.5% belongs to the top ten. The sample consisted of PBMCs or T cells enriched from blood (not recorded which). These receptor sequences come from a man aged 25 to 45 who had recovered from COVID-19. Each CDR3 is given with its conserved first and last residue. The D gene is left open where the match is weak. Not every row has a clone size; where given, it reads once, few, many or a size class.

j_call: TRBJ2-2
d_call: TRBD2
clone_size: -
v_call: TRBV6-5
cdr3_nt: TGTGCCAGCAGCCCCCGACTAGCCGTCACCGGGGAGCTGTTTTTT
cdr3_aa: CASSPRLAVTGELFF

j_call: TRBJ2-5
d_call: -
clone_size: -
v_call: TRBV5-1
cdr3_nt: TGCGCCAGCAGCTTGGAGTCAGGGCAGCGTATGGGAGAGACCCAGTACTTC
cdr3_aa: CASSLESGQRMGETQYF

j_call: TRBJ2-5
d_call: -
clone_size: -
v_call: TRBV6-6
cdr3_nt: TGTGCCAGCAGCCCAGAACAGCCTGCGACCCAGTACTTC
cdr3_aa: CASSPEQPATQYF

j_call: TRBJ2-2
d_call: TRBD1
clone_size: -
v_call: TRBV29-1
cdr3_nt: TGCAGCATTAGACAGGGAAACACCGGGGAGCTGTTTTTT
cdr3_aa: CSIRQGNTGELFF

j_call: TRBJ2-3
d_call: TRBD1
clone_size: -
v_call: TRBV20-1
cdr3_nt: TGCAGTGCTAGTGTTCGACAGGGTGGGGATACGCAGTATTTT
cdr3_aa: CSASVRQGGDTQYF

j_call: TRBJ2-2
d_call: TRBD1
clone_size: -
v_call: TRBV7-6
cdr3_nt: TGTGCCAGCAGCTTAGGACAGGGGCCAACCACCGGGGAGCTGTTTTTT
cdr3_aa: CASSLGQGPTTGELFF

j_call: TRBJ1-1
d_call: -
clone_size: -
v_call: TRBV6-5
cdr3_nt: TGTGCCAGCAGCCCCCCCTGGAGCACTGAAGCTTTCTTT
cdr3_aa: CASSPPWSTEAFF

j_call: TRBJ1-2
d_call: -
clone_size: -
v_call: TRBV12-5
cdr3_nt: TGTGCTAGTGGTTTGGAGAACGGTGGTCGATATGGCTACACCTTC
cdr3_aa: CASGLENGGRYGYTF

j_call: TRBJ1-2
d_call: TRBD1
clone_size: -
v_call: TRBV12-5
cdr3_nt: TGTGCTAGTGGTTCCCCGACAGGGGGGGGCTATGGCTACACCTTC
cdr3_aa: CASGSPTGGGYGYTF

j_call: TRBJ1-2
d_call: TRBD1
clone_size: -
v_call: TRBV19
cdr3_nt: TGTGCCAGTACCCAGACAGGGACGAATGGCTACACCTTC
cdr3_aa: CASTQTGTNGYTF

j_call: TRBJ1-2
d_call: -
clone_size: -
v_call: TRBV7-2
cdr3_nt: TGTGCCAGCAGCCTAGACAGGTCTAACTATGGCTACACCTTC
cdr3_aa: CASSLDRSNYGYTF

j_call: TRBJ1-5
d_call: TRBD1
clone_size: -
v_call: TRBV7-9
cdr3_nt: TGTGCCAGCAGCGACGGACAGGTGATCCAGCCCCAGCATTTT
cdr3_aa: CASSDGQVIQPQHF

j_call: TRBJ1-3
d_call: -
clone_size: -
v_call: TRBV7-2
cdr3_nt: TGTGCCAGCAGCTTAGCGCACAGCTCTGGAAACACCATATATTTT
cdr3_aa: CASSLAHSSGNTIYF

j_call: TRBJ1-2
d_call: TRBD1
clone_size: -
v_call: TRBV19
cdr3_nt: TGTGCCAGTAGGCCAACCCCCCTGGACAGGACTAATGGCTACACCTTC
cdr3_aa: CASRPTPLDRTNGYTF

j_call: TRBJ1-2
d_call: -
clone_size: -
v_call: TRBV3-1/TRBV3-2
cdr3_nt: TGTGCCAGCAGCCTCGGCGGGTCCCGGACCTATGGCTACACCTTC
cdr3_aa: CASSLGGSRTYGYTF

j_call: TRBJ2-7
d_call: TRBD1
clone_size: -
v_call: TRBV3-1/TRBV3-2
cdr3_nt: TGTGCCAGCAGCCAATGGGCCGGGACAGGGGCCTACGAGCAGTACTTC
cdr3_aa: CASSQWAGTGAYEQYF

j_call: TRBJ1-2
d_call: TRBD1
clone_size: -
v_call: TRBV5-1
cdr3_nt: TGCGCCAGCAGCCTAACCGGGACAGAATATGGCTACACCTTC
cdr3_aa: CASSLTGTEYGYTF

j_call: TRBJ1-3
d_call: -
clone_size: -
v_call: TRBV9
cdr3_nt: TGTGCCAGCAGCGATTACAGGGAATCTGGAAACACCATATATTTT
cdr3_aa: CASSDYRESGNTIYF

j_call: TRBJ1-5
d_call: -
clone_size: few
v_call: TRBV6-5
cdr3_nt: TGTGCCAGCAGCGCGGGACGGGATCAGCCCCAGCATTTT
cdr3_aa: CASSAGRDQPQHF

j_call: TRBJ1-3
d_call: -
clone_size: -
v_call: TRBV5-6
cdr3_nt: TGTGCCAGCGGAGTTAGTTACCCCAGTGGAAACACCATATATTTT
cdr3_aa: CASGVSYPSGNTIYF

j_call: TRBJ2-1
d_call: -
clone_size: -
v_call: TRBV5-4
cdr3_nt: TGTGCCAGCAGCTTGGGTGTAGTAAATGAGCAGTTCTTC
cdr3_aa: CASSLGVVNEQFF

j_call: TRBJ1-2
d_call: -
clone_size: -
v_call: TRBV7-3
cdr3_nt: TGTGCCAGCAGCTCGGACTCCCAGGGGGGCTACACCTTC
cdr3_aa: CASSSDSQGGYTF

j_call: TRBJ2-5
d_call: -
clone_size: -
v_call: TRBV14
cdr3_nt: TGTGCCAGCAGCCAGTTAGGGCGAGGGCAGTACTTC
cdr3_aa: CASSQLGRGQYF

j_call: TRBJ1-5
d_call: TRBD1
clone_size: -
v_call: TRBV19
cdr3_nt: TGTGCCAGTAGCCGGACAGGGAAAATTAGTCAGCCCCAGCATTTT
cdr3_aa: CASSRTGKISQPQHF

j_call: TRBJ1-1
d_call: TRBD1
clone_size: -
v_call: TRBV9
cdr3_nt: TGTGCCAGCAGCGTAGTCCCCGGGACAGCCCGTGGGAACACTGAAGCTTTCTTT
cdr3_aa: CASSVVPGTARGNTEAFF

j_call: TRBJ2-1
d_call: TRBD2
clone_size: -
v_call: TRBV7-9
cdr3_nt: TGTGCCAGCAGCCTCGGGACTAGAGGGAATGAGCAGTTCTTC
cdr3_aa: CASSLGTRGNEQFF

j_call: TRBJ1-5
d_call: -
clone_size: -
v_call: TRBV5-6
cdr3_nt: TGTGCCAGCAGCATACAGGATCAGCCCCAGCATTTT
cdr3_aa: CASSIQDQPQHF

j_call: TRBJ1-1
d_call: TRBD1
clone_size: -
v_call: TRBV10-1
cdr3_nt: TGCGCCAGCAGCCGAGAGCCGACAGGGGTTAATGCGGAAGCTTTCTTT
cdr3_aa: CASSREPTGVNAEAFF

j_call: TRBJ1-1
d_call: TRBD1
clone_size: -
v_call: TRBV29-1
cdr3_nt: TGCAGCGTGACCCTACAGGGGCGAACTTTCTTT
cdr3_aa: CSVTLQGRTFF

j_call: TRBJ1-2
d_call: TRBD1
clone_size: -
v_call: TRBV9
cdr3_nt: TGTGCCAGCAGCGCGAAGCCAGGGACAGCTAACTATGGCTACACCTTC
cdr3_aa: CASSAKPGTANYGYTF

j_call: TRBJ1-4
d_call: -
clone_size: -
v_call: TRBV7-2
cdr3_nt: TGTGCCAGCAGCAAGGGACTGATTAATGAAAAACTGTTTTTT
cdr3_aa: CASSKGLINEKLFF

j_call: TRBJ2-7
d_call: TRBD1
clone_size: few
v_call: TRBV15
cdr3_nt: TGTGCCACCAGCAGAGATCCGACAGGGGCCTACGAGCAGTACTTC
cdr3_aa: CATSRDPTGAYEQYF